This T cell receptor beta chain was profiled in a study of OX40 agonist ivuxolimab in advanced cancers. This clone was detected only once. The antigen remains unidentified. Autoimmune disease history or systemic immunosuppression was exclusionary. TCRdb's copy holds only in-frame clones and misses some; the assay was immunoSEQ multiplex PCR. The sample carries tens of thousands of clones, 94% recorded once. Findings of the study overall: Clonal expansion from baseline to week 6 occurred in both CD4+ and CD8+ T cells.

Germline V gene lookup returns CDR1 MDHEN and CDR2 SYDVKM. The CDR3 contains 12 residues. Trimming took 3 bases from V and 3 from J, leaving 6 bases between them. The TCR was taken from an adult with an advanced solid tumor such as melanoma, head and neck, liver or kidney cancer. The J gene is TRBJ2-7, the V gene TRBV28, with a weak D call TRBD2 (5 bases). The sequencing used CD4+ or CD8+ T cells sorted from blood, collected in a trial of the OX40 agonist ivuxolimab. The CDR3 here is CASSFEGYEQYF. The CDR3 coding sequence is TGTGCCAGCAGTTTTGAGGGCTACGAGCAGTACTTC.